The 31 T cell receptor beta chains in this list originate from one sample, sequenced in a study of blood T cell repertoires in COVID-19. Libraries were prepared by immunoSEQ multiplex PCR; TCRdb keeps only in-frame clonotypes and omits some of them. This table has about 420,000 clones, over 85% appearing once. Input material: peripheral blood. These receptors all stem from a man aged 18-30 years with COVID-19, enrolled during active disease.

V gene TRBV19 combines with J gene TRBJ1-1; D is uncertain. CDR1 is LNHDA and CDR2 is SQIVND in the germline V gene (reference sequence). CDR3 size: 15 residues. The V gene lost 5 bases and the J gene lost 3 bases, with 16 bases spanning the gap. This CDR3 is CASSPGTAGYTEAFF. CDR3 coding DNA: TGTGCCAGTAGTCCGGGAACAGCGGGATACACTGAAGCTTTCTTT. The full variable domain, in which reference TRBV19 and TRBJ1-1 provide the parts outside the CDR3, is DGGITQSPKYLFRKEGQNVTLSCEQNLNHDAMYWYRQDPGQGLRLIYYSQIVNDFQKGDIAEGYSVSREKKESFPLTVTSAQKNPTAFYLCASSPGTAGYTEAFFGQGTRLTVV.

This chain connects TRBV11-3 to TRBJ2-3, with unresolved D. Between the trimmed V and J ends, which lost 8 bases and 4 bases, there was a span of 7 bases. Germline CDR1 SGHNT, CDR2 YENEEA. CDR3 length equals 11 residues. CDR3 nucleotide sequence: TGTGCCAGCGGCCTGGCAGATACGCAGTATTTT. It encodes CASGLADTQYF.

The chain links TRBV5-4 to TRBJ2-7; maybe TRBD1 (5 bases). The germline V and J ends were trimmed by 4 bases and 5 bases, with 13 bases remaining between them. This CDR3 is built from 13 residues. Germline V gives CDR1 SGHNT, CDR2 YYREEE (reference sequence). CDR3 coding DNA: TGTGCCAGCAGCGTCCCAGGGTATCACGAGCAGTACTTC. Translated, it gives CASSVPGYHEQYF.

V is TRBV6-5 and J is TRBJ1-1, with 7 bases fitting TRBD1. This CDR3 comprises 15 residues. Germline V gene lookup returns CDR1 MNHEY and CDR2 SVGAGI. Losses at the gene ends were 6 bases for V and 0 bases for J; bases not matched to a gene: 7. CDR3 coding DNA: TGTGCCAGCAGGACGGGACAGTACATGAACACTGAAGCTTTCTTT. This sequence encodes CASRTGQYMNTEAFF.

A single count supports this clone. This rearrangement joins TRBV19 to TRBJ1-2; D is perhaps TRBD1 (6 bases). CDR1 and CDR2 (germline): LNHDA, SQIVND (reference sequence). The length of the CDR3 is 15 residues. Trimming left V 7 bases short and J 0 bases short, with 15 bases between. The CDR3 bases are TGTGCCAGTATACTGGACAGCCGATCTAACTATGGCTACACCTTC. It is translated as CASILDSRSNYGYTF.

The rearrangement links TRBV2 to TRBJ1-1; 7 positions match TRBD1. CDR3 length equals 13 residues. The germline gives CDR1 SNHLY, CDR2 FYNNEI. V shed 7 bases and J 4 bases; nucleotides not matched to a gene: 6. The CDR3 nucleotides are TGTGCCAGCAAGGGACAGACCCTCACTGAAGCTTTCTTT. This translates into CASKGQTLTEAFF.

The rearrangement joins TRBV7-6 to TRBJ2-5; 7 positions agree with TRBD2. V lost 7 bases to trimming and J lost 5 bases; unmatched junction nucleotides: 10. CDR3 length equals 14 residues. Germline CDR1 is SGHVS and CDR2 is FNYEAQ. Here the CDR3 DNA reads TGTGCCAGCAACCCCCTGGTGGGAGGGGAGACCCAGTACTTC. This codes for CASNPLVGGETQYF. The full variable domain, completed using reference TRBV7-6 and TRBJ2-5, is GAGVSQSPRYKVTKRGQDVALRCDPISGHVSLYWYRQALGQGPEFLTYFNYEAQQDKSGLPNDRFSAERPEGSISTLTIQRTEQRDSAMYRCASNPLVGGETQYFGPGTRLLVL.

J is TRBJ1-1 and V is TRBV30, with D tentatively TRBD1 (6 bases). Between the trimmed V and J ends, which lost 5 bases and 0 bases, there was a span of 10 bases. CDR3 length equals 13 residues. Germline loops: CDR1 GTSNPN, CDR2 SVGIG (reference sequence). CDR3 protein: CAWEGQLNTEAFF. CDR3 nucleotides: TGTGCCTGGGAGGGACAACTGAACACTGAAGCTTTCTTT.

This chain connects TRBV4-2 to TRBJ2-1, with a weak D call TRBD2 (7 bases). This CDR3 spans 14 amino acids. V gave up 3 bases and J gave up 7 bases, with 13 bases separating them. Germline CDR1 reads LGHNA; CDR2 reads YNFKEQ. Here the CDR3 reads CASSQSRGGNEQFF. Here the CDR3 DNA reads TGTGCCAGCAGCCAGTCGAGGGGGGGGAATGAGCAGTTCTTC.

V usage is TRBV10-3 and J usage is TRBJ1-1; 9 bases are shared with TRBD1. The CDR3 totals 14 residues. V trimming: 4 bases; J trimming: 5 bases; junction bases outside the gene matches: 5. Germline V gene lookup returns CDR1 ENHRY and CDR2 SYGVKD. The CDR3 loop reads CAISVGTGRTEAFF. CDR3 nucleotides: TGTGCCATCAGTGTGGGGACAGGGAGGACTGAAGCTTTCTTT.

The chain has TRBV18 and TRBJ2-7; the D gene is possibly TRBD2 (6 bases). Trimming removed 2 bases from V and 6 bases from J, with 8 bases in between. The V gene's germline CDR1 is KGHSH and CDR2 LQKENI. CDR3 size: 12 residues. CDR3 bases: TGTGCCAGCTCACCATCCGGGGGCGAGCAGTACTTC. Residues: CASSPSGGEQYF.

With respect to this clone: In the same sample, other DNA sequences code for this CDR3. The J gene is TRBJ1-5, the V gene TRBV6-5, with TRBD1 matching over 9 bases. Germline V lookup: CDR1 MNHEY, CDR2 SVGAGI. The trim removed 5 bases at V and 4 bases at J, leaving 6 bases unmatched. The length of the CDR3 is 15 residues. The DNA of the CDR3 is TGTGCCAGCAGTCGGGGACAGGGAGGAAATCAGCCCCAGCATTTT. Amino acids: CASSRGQGGNQPQHF.

The CDR3 DNA sequence: TGTGCCAGCAGCTCTCTACTAGCGGGGGTTGGGAGTGAGCAGTTCTTC. This gives the protein CASSSLLAGVGSEQFF. The J gene is TRBJ2-1, the V gene TRBV7-3; 11 nucleotides align to TRBD2. This CDR3 has 16 amino acids. V lost 4 bases and J lost 9; bases outside the gene matches: 11. Germline lookup yields CDR1 SGHTA and CDR2 FQGTGA. Combining the CDR3 with reference TRBV7-3 and TRBJ2-1 gives the whole variable domain GAGVSQTPSNKVTEKGKYVELRCDPISGHTALYWYRQSLGQGPEFLIYFQGTGAADDSGLPNDRFFAVRPEGSVSTLKIQRTERGDSAVYLCASSSLLAGVGSEQFFGPGTRLTVL.

This clone was picked up one time. The chain uses TRBV7-8 and TRBJ2-2, with 11 bases lining up with TRBD2. The V gene end was trimmed by 8 bases and the J gene end by 0 bases; junction bases not matched to a gene: 17. Germline CDR1 SGHVS, CDR2 FQNEAQ. The CDR3 spans 20 residues. The CDR3 DNA reads TGTGCCAGCTCCCGGCTAGCGGGGGGTGGGACTATTGCGAACACCGGGGAGCTGTTTTTT. It is translated as CASSRLAGGGTIANTGELFF.

V is TRBV7-8 and J is TRBJ2-7; 7 bases agree with TRBD1. The V gene end was trimmed by 1 base and the J gene end by 2 bases; junction bases not matched to a gene: 2. The CDR3 is 14 residues long. From germline, CDR1 is SGHVS and CDR2 FQNEAQ. CDR3 nucleotide sequence: TGTGCCAGCAGCTTAGTCAGGGGGACCTACGAGCAGTACTTC. It specifies CASSLVRGTYEQYF.

This clone was found once. The V gene is TRBV24-1, the J gene TRBJ2-3; no clear D gene. The CDR3 loop spans 13 amino acids. Germline V CDR1 and CDR2: KGHDR, SFDVKD. The V gene lost 3 bases and the J gene lost 5 bases, with 8 bases spanning the gap. The CDR3 DNA sequence: TGTGCCACCAGTGATCCGAAGAGAGATACGCAGTATTTT. Translation: CATSDPKRDTQYF.

A single count supports this clone. The chain joins TRBV7-9 to TRBJ2-3, with D possibly being TRBD2 (6 bases). The CDR3 is 15 amino acids. The germline gives CDR1 SEHNR, CDR2 FQNEAQ (reference sequence). Trimming shortened V by 5 bases and J by 2 bases, and 14 bases separated the two germline ends. The CDR3 loop is CASSAYSGHTDTQYF. The CDR3 region has the DNA TGTGCCAGCAGCGCATATAGCGGACACACAGATACGCAGTATTTT.

V usage is TRBV6-6 and J usage is TRBJ1-1; tentative D call: TRBD1 (5 bases). In germline, CDR1 is MNHNY, CDR2 SVGAGI (reference sequence). This CDR3 has 12 residues. V was pared by 4 bases and J by 7 bases, with 10 bases between. CDR3: CASSSSRDEAFF. CDR3 coding DNA: TGTGCCAGCAGTTCCAGCAGGGATGAAGCTTTCTTT.

The genes are TRBV6-5 and TRBJ2-1; TRBD2 matches 13 bases. Per the germline V gene, CDR1 is MNHEY and CDR2 is SVGAGI. Losses at the gene ends were 5 bases for V and 3 bases for J; bases not matched to a gene: 1. CDR3 length: 15 residues. CDR3 nucleotide sequence: TGTGCCAGCAGTCGGACTAGCGGGAGCTACAATGAGCAGTTCTTC. It codes for CASSRTSGSYNEQFF.

In DNA, the CDR3 is TGTGCCAGTAGTCAGGGGGGCACAGATACGCAGTATTTT. It encodes CASSQGGTDTQYF. The chain combines TRBV19 with TRBJ2-3; TRBD1 agrees at 7 bases. The CDR3 loop spans 13 amino acids. In germline, CDR1 is LNHDA, CDR2 SQIVND (reference sequence). Trimming cost V 5 bases and J 1 base; bases outside gene matches: 0.

The J gene is TRBJ2-3, the V gene TRBV29-1; 7 nucleotides match TRBD2. V lost 3 bases to trimming and J lost 1 base; unmatched junction nucleotides: 10. This CDR3 spans 16 amino acids. The germline gives CDR1 SQVTM, CDR2 ANQGSEA. In DNA form, the CDR3 reads TGCAGCGTTGACCATCCTCGGGGGGTGGGCACAGATACGCAGTATTTT. The encoded protein is CSVDHPRGVGTDTQYF.

The CDR3 sequence is CASSSLAGKTNEQFF. CDR3 DNA: TGTGCCAGCAGCTCACTAGCGGGTAAGACCAATGAGCAGTTCTTC. V usage is TRBV5-6 and J usage is TRBJ2-1, with 9 bases that match TRBD2. The CDR3 contains 15 residues. CDR1 and CDR2 (germline): SGHDT, YYEEEE. V trimming: 3 bases; J trimming: 6 bases; junction bases outside the gene matches: 7.

The V call is TRBV13, the J call TRBJ2-5; 11 bases match TRBD2. Looked up from germline, CDR1 is PRHDT and CDR2 is FYEKMQ (reference sequence). The CDR3 has 15 amino acids. V trimming: 5 bases; J trimming: 5 bases; junction bases outside the gene matches: 7. DNA of the CDR3: TGTGCCAGCAGCCATACTAGCGGGAGCGGGGAGACCCAGTACTTC. Its protein product is CASSHTSGSGETQYF. The full variable domain, completed using reference TRBV13 and TRBJ2-5, is AAGVIQSPRHLIKEKRETATLKCYPIPRHDTVYWYQQGPGQDPQFLISFYEKMQSDKGSIPDRFSAQQFSDYHSELNMSSLELGDSALYFCASSHTSGSGETQYFGPGTRLLVL.

This chain links TRBV30 with TRBJ1-2; 8 bases fit TRBD1. The V gene's germline CDR1 is GTSNPN and CDR2 SVGIG (reference sequence). V was clipped by 5 bases and J by 4 bases; unmatched bases: 15. The CDR3 loop spans 16 amino acids. CDR3 nucleotide sequence: TGTGCCTGGGGCGTAGGACCACAGGGGGGGCCCTATGGCTACACCTTC. Amino acid sequence: CAWGVGPQGGPYGYTF.

The CDR3: CATSDLGAADTQYF. CDR3 DNA sequence: TGTGCCACCAGTGATTTGGGTGCGGCGGATACGCAGTATTTT. The chain is built from TRBV24-1 and TRBJ2-3; no reliable D call. The CDR3 has 14 residues. Trimming left V 0 bases short and J 6 bases short, with 9 bases between. Germline V gives CDR1 KGHDR, CDR2 SFDVKD.

J is TRBJ2-2 and V is TRBV19, with D possibly being TRBD2 (6 bases). The ends were cut back, 7 bases at V and 2 bases at J, with 11 bases in the middle. CDR3 length: 14 amino acids. In germline, CDR1 is LNHDA, CDR2 SQIVND (reference sequence). CDR3 coding DNA: TGTGCCAGTACGGAGGGACCTAACACCGGGGAGCTGTTTTTT. Protein: CASTEGPNTGELFF.

The chain joins TRBV6-1 to TRBJ1-3; D possibly corresponds to TRBD1 (5 bases). The germline V and J ends were trimmed by 3 bases and 4 bases, with 7 bases remaining between them. Germline V gives CDR1 MNHNS, CDR2 SASEGT. This CDR3 has 13 amino acids. The CDR3 bases are TGTGCCAGCAGTGAGCAGGGCGGAAACACCATATATTTT. Residues: CASSEQGGNTIYF.

This chain joins TRBV3-1 (or the pseudogene TRBV3-2) and TRBJ2-7, with D tentatively TRBD2 (5 bases). Germline V lookup: CDR1 LGHDT, CDR2 YNNKEL (reference sequence). The V end lost 1 base, the J end lost 7 bases, and 11 bases lay between the germline ends. There are 13 residues in the CDR3. CDR3 in amino acids: CASSQVGGLEQYF. CDR3 nucleotide sequence: TGTGCCAGCAGCCAAGTAGGCGGGCTTGAGCAGTACTTC.

The genes are TRBV14 and TRBJ1-6; 9 bases fit TRBD1. V gave up 4 bases and J gave up 3 bases; unmatched junction bases: 1. The germline V gene has CDR1 SGHDN and CDR2 FVKESK. The CDR3 has 15 amino acids. The CDR3 DNA follows: TGTGCCAGCAGCCCGGGACAGGGCTATAATTCACCCCTCCACTTT. Translating it yields CASSPGQGYNSPLHF.

The chain is built from TRBV5-1 and TRBJ1-4; D is unclear. There are 16 residues in the CDR3. The V end was cut by 4 bases, the J end by 7 bases, with 20 bases between. CDR1 and CDR2 (germline): SGHRS, YFSETQ. The CDR3 bases are TGCGCCAGCAGCCCAGATCGCGGAGGGTTTAGTGAAAAACTGTTTTTT. The encoded protein is CASSPDRGGFSEKLFF.

The J gene is TRBJ1-4, the V gene TRBV19; D is ambiguous. Germline V lookup: CDR1 LNHDA, CDR2 SQIVND (reference sequence). Trimming removed 6 bases from V and 7 bases from J, with 6 bases in between. This CDR3 contains 11 residues. The DNA of the CDR3 is TGTGCCAGTAGGTCCGGTGAAAAACTGTTTTTT. It yields the protein CASRSGEKLFF.